Reported below is one TCR beta chain. Its matching antigen is unknown. TCRdb called the reads again in MiXCR, with one record for every CDR3 protein. Of about 160,000 distinct CDR3 sequences listed, about a fifth are singletons. This sample stems from a study of T cell repertoires in cytomegalovirus infection. Across the study: Used in the study were CMV epitopes, some recently identified and HLA-C-restricted, others well-studied and HLA-B-restricted. Indicated by public TCR beta signatures were CMV infection and matching HLA type. Findings and limits, study-wide: Cumulative frequency (of public TCR beta family members) identified carriers of CMV plus the relevant HLA. HLA-C-restricted CMV-specific TCR beta clonotypes were dominant in the ex vivo response.

Germline lookup yields CDR1 SGHRS and CDR2 YFSETQ. The CDR3 contains 15 residues. Trimming took 5 bases from V and 3 from J; bases not matched to a gene: 7. The receptor's source is a human donor in good health (CMV status not recorded). Some clones in this sample may be carry-over from other donors' samples. This sample comprised CD8+ T cells from cultured PBMCs, obtained from culture after CMV antigen stimulation. The rearrangement uses TRBV5-1 and TRBJ2-7, with 11 nucleotides matching TRBD2. CDR3 loop: CASSSSGTSGYEQYF. Here the CDR3 DNA reads TGCGCCAGCAGTTCTTCCGGGACTAGCGGCTACGAGCAGTACTTC. Full variable domain (missing parts from reference TRBV5-1 and TRBJ2-7): KAGVTQTPRYLIKTRGQQVTLSCSPISGHRSVSWYQQTPGQGLQFLFEYFSETQRNKGNFPGRFSGRQFSNSRSEMNVSTLELGDSALYLCASSSSGTSGYEQYFGPGTRLTVT.